Below are 27 T cell receptor beta chains sequenced from a single sample in a study of cytomegalovirus exposure and HLA in healthy donors. Use of 60 Vbeta and 13 Jbeta primers characterized the PCR. Only in-frame clones appear in the TCRdb table, and some are missing; sequencing was by immunoSEQ multiplex PCR. The sample has 95,000 to 100,000 clones, roughly three quarters seen once; the top ten hold around a fifth. Source material: PBMCs. The receptors shown here come from an older woman in good health and CMV-seropositive.

This clone has ten or more counts. V and J are TRBV4-2 and TRBJ1-4; D is perhaps TRBD1 (6 bases). The CDR3 is made up of 15 amino acids. Trimming took 4 bases from V and 2 from J, leaving 11 bases between them. Germline assignment: CDR1 LGHNA and CDR2 YNFKEQ. The CDR3 DNA is TGTGCCAGCAGCCCCACAGGGACGACTAATGAAAAACTGTTTTTT. Translating it yields CASSPTGTTNEKLFF.

This sequence joins TRBV4-1 and TRBJ2-7, with 8 positions matching TRBD2. The CDR3 extends over 15 amino acids. V lost 1 base and J lost 4; bases outside the gene matches: 6. Looked up from germline, CDR1 is MGHRA and CDR2 is YSYEKL. CDR3 residues: CASSQGAGEVYEQYF. In DNA form, the CDR3 reads TGCGCCAGCAGCCAAGGAGCGGGAGAGGTTTACGAGCAGTACTTC.

This clone has a single count. The chain is built from TRBV30 and TRBJ2-5; the match to TRBD1 covers 7 bases. V lost 1 base and J lost 9; bases outside the gene matches: 8. Germline-derived CDR1 and CDR2 are GTSNPN and SVGIG (reference sequence). This CDR3 has 13 amino acids. The DNA for the CDR3 is TGTGCCTGGAGTGGTCAGACAGGGTCTTCCCAGTACTTC. Translation: CAWSGQTGSSQYF.

This chain uses TRBV5-4 with TRBJ1-2, with D possibly matching TRBD1 (5 bases). The CDR3 spans 13 residues. The germline V gene has CDR1 SGHNT and CDR2 YYREEE (reference sequence). Between the trimmed V and J ends, which lost 5 bases and 6 bases, there was a span of 14 bases. The CDR3 DNA follows: TGTGCCAGCAGGGTGGGGGGGTATGATGGCTACACCTTC. Protein sequence: CASRVGGYDGYTF.

The rearrangement links TRBV5-1 to TRBJ2-6; 8 nucleotides line up with TRBD1. The CDR3 has 17 residues. Germline values: CDR1 SGHRS, CDR2 YFSETQ. Trimming removed 4 bases from V and 1 base from J; junction bases left unmatched: 7. CDR3 residues: CASSLTGVRSGANVLTF. The CDR3 DNA is TGCGCCAGCAGCCTGACAGGGGTCCGTTCTGGGGCCAACGTCCTGACTTTC.

The chain uses TRBV6-5 and TRBJ2-7; the D gene is possibly TRBD1 (5 bases). Per germline, CDR1 MNHEY and CDR2 SVGAGI. This CDR3 spans 14 amino acids. V lost 2 bases to trimming and J lost 1 base, with 9 bases between them. The CDR3 coding sequence is TGTGCCAGCAGTTACAGGGGATCTTCCTACGAGCAGTACTTC. It specifies CASSYRGSSYEQYF.

This chain connects TRBV7-3 to TRBJ2-3; 9 nucleotides agree with TRBD2. Germline values: CDR1 SGHTA, CDR2 FQGTGA. The junction had 7 bases not matched to a gene; V was cut back by 1 base and J by 5 bases. CDR3 length: 16 amino acids. CDR3: CASSLSPAGGLDTQYF. The DNA of the CDR3 is TGTGCCAGCAGCTTAAGTCCAGCGGGAGGATTAGATACGCAGTATTTT.

The V call is TRBV4-2, the J call TRBJ1-1, with a weak D call TRBD1 (6 bases). This CDR3 is 13 amino acids long. The germline V gene has CDR1 LGHNA and CDR2 YNFKEQ. V lost 4 bases, J lost 5 bases, and 11 bases lay in between. The CDR3 spells CASSPDRLTEAFF. DNA of the CDR3: TGTGCCAGCAGCCCCGACAGGCTTACTGAAGCTTTCTTT.

This clone was detected only a few times. The junction and the germline gene differ at one end; a read error may be behind it. This rearrangement joins TRBV4-1 to TRBJ1-1, with 8 positions matching TRBD1. This CDR3 contains 16 residues. CDR1 and CDR2 (germline): MGHRA, YSYEKL. This CDR3 is CASSPGVRGQDTEAFF. In nucleotides, the CDR3 is TGTGCCAGCAGCCCTGGAGTCAGGGGGCAGGACACTGAAGCTTTCTTT.

In this sample, this clone turned up a few times. V usage is TRBV6-1 and J usage is TRBJ2-1; 9 bases fit TRBD1. Trimming at V came to 2 bases and at J to 6 bases, leaving 5 bases not matched to a gene. This CDR3 is built from 15 residues. Per germline, CDR1 MNHNS and CDR2 SASEGT. The CDR3, as DNA: TGTGCCAGCAGTGAATGGGGACAGGGTAGCAATGAGCAGTTCTTC. Its translation: CASSEWGQGSNEQFF.

J is TRBJ2-7 and V is TRBV18, with TRBD2 matching 12 bases. Germline values: CDR1 KGHSH, CDR2 LQKENI. The CDR3 extends over 14 amino acids. V lost 4 bases to trimming and J lost 6 bases; unmatched junction nucleotides: 4. CDR3 residues: CASSQGLAGGEQYF. The CDR3 coding sequence is TGTGCCAGCTCACAGGGACTAGCGGGCGGCGAGCAGTACTTC. The full variable domain, in which reference TRBV18 and TRBJ2-7 provide the parts outside the CDR3, is NAGVMQNPRHLVRRRGQEARLRCSPMKGHSHVYWYRQLPEEGLKFMVYLQKENIIDESGMPKERFSAEFPKEGPSILRIQQVVRGDSAAYFCASSQGLAGGEQYFGPGTRLTVT.

The rearrangement uses TRBV27 and TRBJ2-7, with 10 bases fitting TRBD1. This CDR3 region has 14 residues. V dropped 5 bases and J dropped 2; count of bases not matched to a gene: 3. Per the germline V gene, CDR1 is MNHEY and CDR2 is SMNVEV (reference sequence). The CDR3 sequence is CASSAGTGAYEQYF. The CDR3 DNA reads as TGTGCCAGCAGTGCCGGGACAGGGGCCTACGAGCAGTACTTC.

This chain connects TRBV6-5 to TRBJ2-7; TRBD2 might be the D (6 bases). This CDR3 region has 13 residues. V was shortened by 0 bases and J by 9 bases, with 12 bases between the two germline ends. Per the germline V gene, CDR1 is MNHEY and CDR2 is SVGAGI. The DNA of the CDR3 is TGTGCCAGCAGTTACTCGGGACTGGCCGGGCAGTACTTC. Protein sequence: CASSYSGLAGQYF.

The chain has TRBV15 and TRBJ1-5; D unclear. The CDR3 is 14 amino acids. Germline-derived CDR1 and CDR2 are LNHNV and YYDKDF (reference sequence). V was clipped by 6 bases and J by 9 bases, with 18 bases between them. This CDR3 reads CATRRMGSAMPQHF. In DNA, the CDR3 is TGTGCCACCAGACGCATGGGCTCTGCGATGCCCCAGCATTTT.

The sample holds one count of this clone. CDR3 DNA sequence: TGTGCCAGCAGCAGACAGACGGGTGGCTACACCTTC. Translated, it gives CASSRQTGGYTF. The J gene is TRBJ1-2, the V gene TRBV9; a possible D gene is TRBD1 (5 bases). The CDR3 has 12 amino acids. V was clipped by 4 bases and J by 7 bases, with 11 bases between them. Germline V gene lookup returns CDR1 SGDLS and CDR2 YYNGEE.

This chain connects TRBV19 to TRBJ2-3; TRBD2 aligns across 10 bases. V was clipped by 9 bases and J by 5 bases; unmatched bases: 8. Germline CDR1 LNHDA, CDR2 SQIVND (reference sequence). The CDR3 has 14 residues. The CDR3 sequence: CASALAGVVDTQYF. In nucleotides, the CDR3 is TGTGCCAGCGCCCTAGCGGGAGTGGTAGATACGCAGTATTTT. The complete variable domain, with remaining parts taken from reference TRBV19 and TRBJ2-3, reads DGGITQSPKYLFRKEGQNVTLSCEQNLNHDAMYWYRQDPGQGLRLIYYSQIVNDFQKGDIAEGYSVSREKKESFPLTVTSAQKNPTAFYLCASALAGVVDTQYFGPGTRLTVL.

V and J are TRBV13 and TRBJ2-2, with D perhaps matching TRBD2 (6 bases). Trimming removed 3 bases from V and 4 bases from J, with 9 bases in between. This CDR3 has 14 amino acids. CDR1 is PRHDT, CDR2 FYEKMQ, per germline (reference sequence). CDR3 DNA sequence: TGTGCCAGCAGCTTTGGGACTGCCACCGGGGAGCTGTTTTTT. Translating it yields CASSFGTATGELFF.

This sequence joins TRBV19 and TRBJ2-5; TRBD2 is a possible D gene (5 bases). V lost 2 bases and J lost 5, with 15 bases in between. The CDR3 runs to 15 residues. Germline V gene lookup returns CDR1 LNHDA and CDR2 SQIVND (reference sequence). CDR3 sequence (DNA): TGTGCCAGTAGTATAATCGGCGGGCCTCGGGAGACCCAGTACTTC. It translates to CASSIIGGPRETQYF.

This chain connects TRBV5-1 to TRBJ2-1, with 9 bases matching TRBD1. The CDR3 contains 14 residues. From germline, CDR1 is SGHRS and CDR2 YFSETQ. V trimming: 4 bases; J trimming: 10 bases; junction bases outside the gene matches: 9. The CDR3 loop is CASSQVTGGREQFF. The CDR3 DNA follows: TGCGCCAGCAGCCAAGTGACAGGGGGGCGCGAGCAGTTCTTC.

The sample holds a few counts of this clone. V and J are TRBV7-9 and TRBJ2-5, with no clear D. In germline, CDR1 is SEHNR, CDR2 FQNEAQ (reference sequence). The CDR3 has 13 amino acids. V shed 1 base and J shed 4 bases, with 7 bases lying between them. The CDR3 DNA is TGTGCCAGCAGCTTAGGAGTTCGAGAGACCCAGTACTTC. Its translation is CASSLGVRETQYF.

The J gene is TRBJ2-7, the V gene TRBV5-1; D unclear. The CDR3 length is 13 residues. Trimming cost V 4 bases and J 1 base, with 9 bases left between them. Germline CDR1 and CDR2: SGHRS and YFSETQ. CDR3 in amino acids: CASSTLQSYEQYF. DNA of the CDR3: TGCGCCAGCAGCACCCTCCAGTCCTACGAGCAGTACTTC.

This clone has a handful of counts. Germline is not matched at one junction end, which may reflect a read error. The rearrangement joins TRBV6-6 to TRBJ1-1; TRBD1 matches 8 bases. The CDR3 extends over 13 amino acids. Germline V CDR1 and CDR2: MNHNY, SVGAGI (reference sequence). Written as DNA, the CDR3 is TGTGCCAGCAGTCCGGGACAGGAGGGAAAACGTCTCTTT. Its protein is CASSPGQEGKRLF.

The chain uses TRBV4-1 and TRBJ2-7; TRBD2 matches 8 bases. This CDR3 spans 15 amino acids. The germline V gene encodes CDR1 MGHRA and CDR2 YSYEKL. J gave up 5 bases and V 1 base, and 7 bases lay outside the gene matches. The CDR3 coding sequence is TGCGCCAGCAGCCAAGCCAGCGGGAGATTGGACGAGCAGTACTTC. Amino acid sequence: CASSQASGRLDEQYF.

The V gene is TRBV10-3, the J gene TRBJ1-6, with D unclear. V lost 0 bases and J 14 bases, leaving 11 bases between the germline ends. The V gene's germline CDR1 is ENHRY and CDR2 SYGVKD. This CDR3 is 13 amino acids long. CDR3: CAISESQAGTLHF. For the CDR3, the DNA is TGTGCCATCAGTGAGTCGCAGGCCGGAACCCTCCACTTT.

CDR3 loop: CASSPNGLAISTDTQYF. The CDR3 DNA reads as TGTGCCAGCAGCCCAAACGGACTAGCGATTAGCACAGATACGCAGTATTTT. The chain has TRBV11-2 and TRBJ2-3; 9 bases map to TRBD2. Trimming removed 5 bases from V and 0 bases from J; junction bases left unmatched: 9. Looked up from germline, CDR1 is SGHAT and CDR2 is FQNNGV. CDR3 length equals 17 residues.

The gene calls are TRBV5-1 and TRBJ1-1, with D perhaps TRBD1 (5 bases). From germline, CDR1 is SGHRS and CDR2 YFSETQ. The V end was cut by 6 bases, the J end by 1 base, with 16 bases between. The CDR3 consists of 15 residues. CDR3 DNA sequence: TGCGCCAGCACCTCACTCCAGGGTACGAACACTGAAGCTTTCTTT. As protein: CASTSLQGTNTEAFF.

The chain links TRBV11-1 to TRBJ2-5; weak D call: TRBD2 (6 bases). The V gene's germline CDR1 is SGHAT and CDR2 FQDESV (reference sequence). V lost 5 bases, J lost 9 bases, and 19 bases lay in between. This CDR3 region has 14 residues. The chain's CDR3 is CASSPGTPRIAQYF. The CDR3 coding sequence is TGTGCCAGCAGCCCCGGGACTCCAAGGATCGCCCAGTACTTC.